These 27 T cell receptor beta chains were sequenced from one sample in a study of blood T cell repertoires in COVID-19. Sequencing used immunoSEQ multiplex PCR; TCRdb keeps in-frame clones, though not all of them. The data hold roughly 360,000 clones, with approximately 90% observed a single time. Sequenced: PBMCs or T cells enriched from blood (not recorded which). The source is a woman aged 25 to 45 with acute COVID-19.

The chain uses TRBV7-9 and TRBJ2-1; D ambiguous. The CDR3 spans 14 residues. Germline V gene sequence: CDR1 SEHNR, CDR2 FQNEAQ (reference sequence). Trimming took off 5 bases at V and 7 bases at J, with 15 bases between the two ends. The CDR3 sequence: CASSPVRPENEQFF. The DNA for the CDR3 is TGTGCCAGCAGCCCCGTTAGGCCGGAGAATGAGCAGTTCTTC.

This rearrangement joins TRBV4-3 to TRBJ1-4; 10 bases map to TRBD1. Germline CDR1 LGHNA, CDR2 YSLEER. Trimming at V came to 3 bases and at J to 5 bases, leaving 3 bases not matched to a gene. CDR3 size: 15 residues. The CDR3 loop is CASSQEGQGNEKLFF. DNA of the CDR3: TGCGCCAGCAGCCAGGAGGGACAGGGGAATGAAAAACTGTTTTTT.

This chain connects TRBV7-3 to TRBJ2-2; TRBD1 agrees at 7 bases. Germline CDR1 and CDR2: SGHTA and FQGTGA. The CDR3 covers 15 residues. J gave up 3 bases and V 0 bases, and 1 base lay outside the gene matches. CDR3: CASSLTGTDTGELFF. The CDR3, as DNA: TGTGCCAGCAGCTTAACTGGGACAGACACCGGGGAGCTGTTTTTT.

CDR3 amino acids: CSASGGNNQPQHF. The CDR3 nucleotides read TGCAGTGCTAGTGGCGGCAACAATCAGCCCCAGCATTTT. The chain carries TRBV20-1 and TRBJ1-5; the D is unclear. Germline loops: CDR1 DFQATT, CDR2 SNEGSKA (reference sequence). The CDR3 consists of 13 residues. V was shortened by 3 bases and J by 3 bases, with 9 bases between the two germline ends.

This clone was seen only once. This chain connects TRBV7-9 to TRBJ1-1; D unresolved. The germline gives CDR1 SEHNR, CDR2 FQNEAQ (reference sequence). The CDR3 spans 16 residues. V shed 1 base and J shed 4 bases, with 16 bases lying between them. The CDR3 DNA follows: TGTGCCAGCAGCTTAGGGTTGCGGAAAGGGAGCACTGAAGCTTTCTTT. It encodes CASSLGLRKGSTEAFF.

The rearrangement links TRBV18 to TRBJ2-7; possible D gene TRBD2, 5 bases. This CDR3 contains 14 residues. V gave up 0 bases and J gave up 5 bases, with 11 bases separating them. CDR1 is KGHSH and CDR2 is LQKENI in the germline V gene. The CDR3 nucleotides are TGTGCCAGCTCACCACCGGGGAACGGGGACGAGCAGTACTTC. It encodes CASSPPGNGDEQYF.

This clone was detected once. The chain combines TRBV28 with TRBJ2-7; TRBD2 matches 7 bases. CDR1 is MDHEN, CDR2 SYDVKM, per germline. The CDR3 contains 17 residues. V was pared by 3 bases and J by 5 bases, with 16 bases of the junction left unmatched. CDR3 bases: TGTGCCAGCAGTTTCCCCCTCGATGGCGGGGGAGGCGACGAGCAGTACTTC. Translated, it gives CASSFPLDGGGGDEQYF.

The CDR3 coding sequence is TGTGCCAGTAGTATTCAGACAGGTCCTAACTATGGCTACACCTTC. It yields the protein CASSIQTGPNYGYTF. The chain recombines TRBV19 with TRBJ1-2; weak D call: TRBD1 (6 bases). The V end lost 3 bases, the J end lost 0 bases, and 11 bases lay between the germline ends. Germline CDR1 is LNHDA and CDR2 is SQIVND (reference sequence). This CDR3 comprises 15 residues.

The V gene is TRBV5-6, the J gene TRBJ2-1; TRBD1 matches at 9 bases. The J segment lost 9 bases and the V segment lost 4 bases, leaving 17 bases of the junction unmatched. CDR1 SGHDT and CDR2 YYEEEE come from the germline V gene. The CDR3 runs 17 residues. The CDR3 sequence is CASSPAPGQGHLGEQFF. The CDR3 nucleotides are TGTGCCAGCAGCCCCGCCCCGGGACAGGGTCATTTAGGTGAGCAGTTCTTC.

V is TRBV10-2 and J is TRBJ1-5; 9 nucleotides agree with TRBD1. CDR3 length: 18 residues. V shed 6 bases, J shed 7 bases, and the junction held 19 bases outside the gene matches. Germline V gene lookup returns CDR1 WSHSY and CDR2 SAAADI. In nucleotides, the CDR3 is TGCGCCAGCAGGCAGGCGGGACAGGGTGACTCGCGTCTGCAGCCCCAGCATTTT. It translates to CASRQAGQGDSRLQPQHF.

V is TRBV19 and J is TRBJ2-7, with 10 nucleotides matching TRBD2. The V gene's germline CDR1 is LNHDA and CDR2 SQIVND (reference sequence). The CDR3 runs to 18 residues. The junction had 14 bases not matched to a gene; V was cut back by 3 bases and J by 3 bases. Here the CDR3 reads CASSIGTSARGASYEQYF. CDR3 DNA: TGTGCCAGTAGTATCGGGACTAGCGCCCGGGGGGCAAGCTACGAGCAGTACTTC. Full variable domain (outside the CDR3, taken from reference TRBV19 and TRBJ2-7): DGGITQSPKYLFRKEGQNVTLSCEQNLNHDAMYWYRQDPGQGLRLIYYSQIVNDFQKGDIAEGYSVSREKKESFPLTVTSAQKNPTAFYLCASSIGTSARGASYEQYFGPGTRLTVT.

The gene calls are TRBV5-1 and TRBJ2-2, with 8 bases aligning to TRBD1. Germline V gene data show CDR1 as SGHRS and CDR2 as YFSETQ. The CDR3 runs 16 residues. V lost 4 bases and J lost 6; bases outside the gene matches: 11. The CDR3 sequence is CASSTSGTGVAGELFF. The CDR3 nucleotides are TGCGCCAGCAGCACCTCCGGGACAGGAGTAGCCGGGGAGCTGTTTTTT.

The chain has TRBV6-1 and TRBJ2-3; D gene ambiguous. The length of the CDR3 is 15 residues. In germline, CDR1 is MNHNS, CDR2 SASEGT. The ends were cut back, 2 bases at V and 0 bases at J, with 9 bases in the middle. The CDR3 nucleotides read TGTGCCAGCAGTGAAATGGCGACTAGCACAGATACGCAGTATTTT. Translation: CASSEMATSTDTQYF.

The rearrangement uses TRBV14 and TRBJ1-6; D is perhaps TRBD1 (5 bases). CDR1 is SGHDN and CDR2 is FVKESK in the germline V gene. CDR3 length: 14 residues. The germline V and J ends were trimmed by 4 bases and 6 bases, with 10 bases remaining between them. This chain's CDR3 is CASSPQVINSPLHF. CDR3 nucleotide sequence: TGTGCCAGCAGCCCACAGGTGATTAATTCACCCCTCCACTTT.

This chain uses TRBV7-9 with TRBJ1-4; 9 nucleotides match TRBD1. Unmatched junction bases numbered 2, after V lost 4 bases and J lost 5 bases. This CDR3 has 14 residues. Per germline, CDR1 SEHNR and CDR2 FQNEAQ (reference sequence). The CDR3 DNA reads TGTGCCAGCAGCTCCGGGACAGGGAATGAAAAACTGTTTTTT. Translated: CASSSGTGNEKLFF.

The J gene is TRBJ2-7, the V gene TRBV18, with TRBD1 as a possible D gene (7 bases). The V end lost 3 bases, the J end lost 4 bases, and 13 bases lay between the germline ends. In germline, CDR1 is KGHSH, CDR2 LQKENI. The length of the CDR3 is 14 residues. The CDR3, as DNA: TGTGCCAGCTCACCGGAGGGACAGATTTACGAGCAGTACTTC. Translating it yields CASSPEGQIYEQYF.

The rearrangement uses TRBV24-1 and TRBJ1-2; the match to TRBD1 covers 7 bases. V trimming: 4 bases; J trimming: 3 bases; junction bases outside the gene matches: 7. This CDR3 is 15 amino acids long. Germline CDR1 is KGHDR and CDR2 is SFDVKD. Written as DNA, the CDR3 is TGTGCCACCAGTGAGGGTACAACAGGGGACTATGGCTACACCTTC. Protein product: CATSEGTTGDYGYTF.

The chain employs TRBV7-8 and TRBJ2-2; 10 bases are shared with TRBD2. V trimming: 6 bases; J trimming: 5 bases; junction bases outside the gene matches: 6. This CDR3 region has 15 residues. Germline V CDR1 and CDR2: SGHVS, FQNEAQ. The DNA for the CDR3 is TGTGCCAGCAGAAGGACTAGCGGAGCAACCGGGGAGCTGTTTTTT. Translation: CASRRTSGATGELFF.

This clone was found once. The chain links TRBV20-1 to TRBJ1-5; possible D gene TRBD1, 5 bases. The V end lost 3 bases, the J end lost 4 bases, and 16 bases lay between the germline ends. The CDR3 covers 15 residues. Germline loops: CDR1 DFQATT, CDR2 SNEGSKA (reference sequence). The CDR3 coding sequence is TGCAGTGCTAGTCACCAGGGTTTGGGAAATCAGCCCCAGCATTTT. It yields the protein CSASHQGLGNQPQHF.

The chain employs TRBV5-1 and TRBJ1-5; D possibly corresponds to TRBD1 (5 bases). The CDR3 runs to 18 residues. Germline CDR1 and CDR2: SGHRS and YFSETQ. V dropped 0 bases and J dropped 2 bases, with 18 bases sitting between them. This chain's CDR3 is CASSLGYPGLVGNQPQHF. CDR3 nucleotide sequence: TGCGCCAGCAGCTTGGGTTATCCGGGACTGGTGGGCAATCAGCCCCAGCATTTT.

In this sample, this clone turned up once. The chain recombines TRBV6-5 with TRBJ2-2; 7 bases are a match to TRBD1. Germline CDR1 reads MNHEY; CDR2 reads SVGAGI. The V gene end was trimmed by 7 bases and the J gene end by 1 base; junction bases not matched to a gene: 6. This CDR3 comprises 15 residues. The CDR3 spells CASKEQGVNTGELFF. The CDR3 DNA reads TGTGCCAGCAAGGAGCAGGGGGTGAACACCGGGGAGCTGTTTTTT.

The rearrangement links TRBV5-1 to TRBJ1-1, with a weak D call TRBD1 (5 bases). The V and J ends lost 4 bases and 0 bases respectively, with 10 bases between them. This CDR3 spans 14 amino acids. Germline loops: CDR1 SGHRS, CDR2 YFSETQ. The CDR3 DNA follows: TGCGCCAGCAGCACTCTGACAGTGAACACTGAAGCTTTCTTT. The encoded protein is CASSTLTVNTEAFF.

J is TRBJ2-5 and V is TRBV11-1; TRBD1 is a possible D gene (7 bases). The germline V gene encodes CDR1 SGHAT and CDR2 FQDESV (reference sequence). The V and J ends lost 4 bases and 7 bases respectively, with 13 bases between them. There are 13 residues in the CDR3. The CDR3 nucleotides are TGTGCCAGCAGCTACAGGGGAGGAGGGACCCAGTACTTC. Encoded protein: CASSYRGGGTQYF.

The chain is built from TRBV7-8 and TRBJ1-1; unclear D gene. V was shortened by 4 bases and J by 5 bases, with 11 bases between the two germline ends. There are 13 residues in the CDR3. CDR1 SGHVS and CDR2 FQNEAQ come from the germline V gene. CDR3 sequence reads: CASSSRGGTEAFF. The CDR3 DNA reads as TGTGCCAGCAGCTCCCGCGGAGGGACTGAAGCTTTCTTT.

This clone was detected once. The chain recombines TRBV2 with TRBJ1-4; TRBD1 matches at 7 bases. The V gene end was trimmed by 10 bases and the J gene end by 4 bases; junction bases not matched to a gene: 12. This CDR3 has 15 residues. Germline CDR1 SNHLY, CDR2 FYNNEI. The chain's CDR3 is CATRQGFLFNEKLFF. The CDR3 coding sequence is TGTGCCACCCGACAGGGTTTTTTGTTTAATGAAAAACTGTTTTTT.

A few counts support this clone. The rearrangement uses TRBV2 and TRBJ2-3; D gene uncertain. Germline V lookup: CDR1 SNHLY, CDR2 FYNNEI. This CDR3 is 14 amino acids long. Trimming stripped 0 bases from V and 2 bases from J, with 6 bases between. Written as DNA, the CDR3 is TGTGCCAGCAGTGAAGCCCTTCTCACAGATACGCAGTATTTT. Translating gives CASSEALLTDTQYF.

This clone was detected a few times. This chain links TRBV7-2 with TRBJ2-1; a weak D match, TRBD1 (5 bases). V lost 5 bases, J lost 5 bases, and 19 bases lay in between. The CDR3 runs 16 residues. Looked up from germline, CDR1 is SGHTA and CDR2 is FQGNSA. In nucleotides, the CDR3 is TGTGCCAGCAGCGCGAGACAGATCATAGGGAACAATGAGCAGTTCTTC. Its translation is CASSARQIIGNNEQFF.